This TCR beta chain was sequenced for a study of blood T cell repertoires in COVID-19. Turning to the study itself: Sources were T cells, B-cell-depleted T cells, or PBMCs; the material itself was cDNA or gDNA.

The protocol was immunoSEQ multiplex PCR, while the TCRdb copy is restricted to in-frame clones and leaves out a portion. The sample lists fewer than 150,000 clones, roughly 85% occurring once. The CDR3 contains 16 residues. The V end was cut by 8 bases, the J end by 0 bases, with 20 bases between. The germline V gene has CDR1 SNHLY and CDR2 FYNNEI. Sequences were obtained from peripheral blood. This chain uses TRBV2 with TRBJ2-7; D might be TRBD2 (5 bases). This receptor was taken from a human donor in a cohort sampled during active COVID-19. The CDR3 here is CASLATRVISSYEQYF. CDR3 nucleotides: TGTGCCAGCCTCGCGACGAGGGTGATTAGCTCCTACGAGCAGTACTTC.